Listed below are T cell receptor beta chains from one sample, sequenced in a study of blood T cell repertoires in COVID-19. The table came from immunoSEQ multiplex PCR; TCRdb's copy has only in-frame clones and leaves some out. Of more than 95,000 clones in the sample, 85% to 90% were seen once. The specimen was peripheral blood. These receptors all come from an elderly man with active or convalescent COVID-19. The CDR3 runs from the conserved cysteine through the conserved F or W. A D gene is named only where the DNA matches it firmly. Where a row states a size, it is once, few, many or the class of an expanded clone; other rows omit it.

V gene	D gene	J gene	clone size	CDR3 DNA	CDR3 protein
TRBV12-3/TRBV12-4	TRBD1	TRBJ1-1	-	TGTGCCAGCAGGAGGGCGGACAGGGGAGAAGCTTTCTTT	CASRRADRGEAFF
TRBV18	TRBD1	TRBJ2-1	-	TGTGCCAGCTCGCCCGGGACAGGGTCCTACAATGAGCAGTTCTTC	CASSPGTGSYNEQFF
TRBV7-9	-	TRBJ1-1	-	TGTGCCAGCAGCGATATTGGCAGTTCTGCGAACACTGAAGCTTTCTTT	CASSDIGSSANTEAFF
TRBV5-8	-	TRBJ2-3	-	TGTGCCAGCAGCTTGTACGCTAGTACCACAGATACGCAGTATTTT	CASSLYASTTDTQYF
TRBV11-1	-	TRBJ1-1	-	TGTGCCAGCAGCTTTACTCGGGTCACTGAAGCTTTCTTT	CASSFTRVTEAFF
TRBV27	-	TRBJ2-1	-	TGTGCCAGCAGCTTTCGATGGAGTGAGCAGTTCTTC	CASSFRWSEQFF
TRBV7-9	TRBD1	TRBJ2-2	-	TGTGCCAGCAGCTGGACAGGGGGTGCCGGGGAGCTGTTTTTT	CASSWTGGAGELFF
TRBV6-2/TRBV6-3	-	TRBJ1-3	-	TGTGCCAGCAGTTACCTAAGTCCTGGAAACACCATATATTTT	CASSYLSPGNTIYF
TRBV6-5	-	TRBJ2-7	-	TGTGCCAGCAGGGCACGGCCGGGCTACGAGCAGTACTTC	CASRARPGYEQYF
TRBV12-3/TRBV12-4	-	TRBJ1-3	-	TGTGCCAGCAGTTTCCTTTCCGGAAACACCATATATTTT	CASSFLSGNTIYF
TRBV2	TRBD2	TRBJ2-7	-	TGTGCCAGCAGTGAGGGGACTAGCAGCGAGCAGTACTTC	CASSEGTSSEQYF
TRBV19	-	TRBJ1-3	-	TGTGCCAGTTTACGACAGGCGCCCTCTGGAAACACCATATATTTT	CASLRQAPSGNTIYF
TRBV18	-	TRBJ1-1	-	TGTGCCAGCTCATCGAACAGGGATACTGAAGCTTTCTTT	CASSSNRDTEAFF
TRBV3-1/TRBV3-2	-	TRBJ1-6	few	TGTGCCAGCAGCCAAACAGATAATTCACCCCTCCACTTT	CASSQTDNSPLHF
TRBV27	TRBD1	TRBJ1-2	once	TGTGCCAGCACAAACAGGGGGCAAGGTGCTTCTTATGGCTACACCTTC	CASTNRGQGASYGYTF
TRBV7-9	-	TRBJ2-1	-	TGTGCCAGCAGCTCGGACATCAGCTCCTACAATGAGCAGTTCTTC	CASSSDISSYNEQFF
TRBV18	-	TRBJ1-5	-	TGTGCCAGCCCGGGAGGTGGTCAGCCCCAGCATTTT	CASPGGGQPQHF
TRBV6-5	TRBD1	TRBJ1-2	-	TGTGCCAGCATACCGGACAGGGGAAGAAACTATGGCTACACCTTC	CASIPDRGRNYGYTF
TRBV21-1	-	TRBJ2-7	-	TGTGCCAGCAGCACCCAAGACAGGGACGAGCAGTACTTC	CASSTQDRDEQYF
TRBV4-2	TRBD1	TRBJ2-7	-	TGTGCCAGCAGCCAAGCGCCGGGACAGGGGAACTACGAGCAGTACTTC	CASSQAPGQGNYEQYF
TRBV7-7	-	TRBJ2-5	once	TGTGCCAGCAGCTTACAACAGGGAGCGAGTGAGACCCAGTACTTC	CASSLQQGASETQYF
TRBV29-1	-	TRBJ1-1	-	TGCAGCGTTGAACGGGATGAAGGGGCTTTCTTT	CSVERDEGAFF
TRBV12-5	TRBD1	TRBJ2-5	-	TGTGCTAGTGGTTTGGCAGGGGGTGGAGAGACCCAGTACTTC	CASGLAGGGETQYF
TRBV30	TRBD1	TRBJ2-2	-	TGTGCCTGGAGTGGGGGACAGGTCACCGGGGAGCTGTTTTTT	CAWSGGQVTGELFF
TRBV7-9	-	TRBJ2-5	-	TGTGCCAGCACCCGAAGCGGAAACCAAGAGACCCAGTACTTC	CASTRSGNQETQYF
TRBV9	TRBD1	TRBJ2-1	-	TGTGCCAGCAGCGACGGGACAGAGGGAACCTATGAGCAGTTCTTC	CASSDGTEGTYEQFF
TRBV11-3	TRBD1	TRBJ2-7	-	TGTGCCAGCAGCCAAATCAACAGGGGCACCACCTACGAGCAGTACTTC	CASSQINRGTTYEQYF
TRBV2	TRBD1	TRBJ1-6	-	TGTGCCAGCAGCGTTACAGGGGTCAATTCACCCCTCCACTTT	CASSVTGVNSPLHF
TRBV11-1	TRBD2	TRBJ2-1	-	TGTGCCAGCAGCCCGGGGGCTAGCGGGATAAATGAGCAGTTCTTC	CASSPGASGINEQFF
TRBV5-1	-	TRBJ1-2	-	TGCGCCAGCAGCTTAGACGGACACCCCCGCCCATGGAACGGCTACACCTTC	CASSLDGHPRPWNGYTF
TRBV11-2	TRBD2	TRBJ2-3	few	TGTGCCAGCAGCCGATGGGGGGGGGACCACCGCACAGATACGCAGTATTTT	CASSRWGGDHRTDTQYF
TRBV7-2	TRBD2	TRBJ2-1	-	TGTGCCAGCAGCTTAGCCCTTAGCGGGGGGGAAATCTACAATGAGCAGTTCTTC	CASSLALSGGEIYNEQFF
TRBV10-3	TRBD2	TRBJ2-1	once	TGTGCCATCAAGCCAGGTAGCGGGAGTGGGAATGAGCAGTTCTTC	CAIKPGSGSGNEQFF
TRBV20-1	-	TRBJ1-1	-	TGCAGTGCTAGAGCGGTCACTGAAGCTTTCTTT	CSARAVTEAFF
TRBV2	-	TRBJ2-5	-	TGTGCCAGCAGTGAAGACGGGGGGACCCAGTACTTC	CASSEDGGTQYF
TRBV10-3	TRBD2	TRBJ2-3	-	TGTGCCATCAGTGAGCCCGTAAGCGGGGCCGACACAGATACGCAGTATTTT	CAISEPVSGADTDTQYF
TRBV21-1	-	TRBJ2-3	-	TGTGCCAGCAGCGGGCCCCTAGCGGCTAGCACAGATACGCAGTATTTT	CASSGPLAASTDTQYF
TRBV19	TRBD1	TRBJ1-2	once	TGTGCCAGTAGTATCCCGACAGGGGGGCACTACACCTTC	CASSIPTGGHYTF
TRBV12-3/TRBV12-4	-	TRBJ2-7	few	TGTGCCAGCAGTTTATTGCCTACCTACGAGCAGTACTTC	CASSLLPTYEQYF
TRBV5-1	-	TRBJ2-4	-	TGCGCCAGCAGCTCCCCTTATAGCGCGGAAAACATTCAGTACTTC	CASSSPYSAENIQYF
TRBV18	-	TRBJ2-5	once	TGTGCCAGCTCATTACTAGTCCGAGAGACCCAGTACTTC	CASSLLVRETQYF
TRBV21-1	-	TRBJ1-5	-	TGTGCCAGCAGCAAAGGGAGCCAGACAGGGGACAGACAGCCCCAGCATTTT	CASSKGSQTGDRQPQHF
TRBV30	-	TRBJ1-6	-	TGTGCCTGGGGGGTTGAGGGCAGTCGCAATTCACCCCTCCACTTT	CAWGVEGSRNSPLHF
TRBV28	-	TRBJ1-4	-	TGTGCCAGCAGTTCTCCACAGACTAATGAAAAACTGTTTTTT	CASSSPQTNEKLFF
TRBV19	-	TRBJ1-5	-	TGTGCCAGTAGTTGGACTCGAGATAGCAATCAGCCCCAGCATTTT	CASSWTRDSNQPQHF
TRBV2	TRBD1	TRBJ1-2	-	TGTGCCAGCAGTCGACGACAGGGATCTTTCTATGGCTACACCTTC	CASSRRQGSFYGYTF
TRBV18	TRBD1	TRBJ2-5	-	TGTGCCAGCTCACAACAGGGGATTTCAGAGACCCAGTACTTC	CASSQQGISETQYF
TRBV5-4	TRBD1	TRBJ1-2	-	TGTGCCAGCAGCTGGGGACAGGGTGGGGATGGTGGCTACACCTTC	CASSWGQGGDGGYTF
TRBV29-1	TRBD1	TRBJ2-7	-	TGCAGCGTCGCAGCGTCGACAGGGATAAACTTC	CSVAASTGINF
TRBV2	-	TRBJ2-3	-	TGTGCCAGCATCAAAACAACGGATACGCAGTATTTT	CASIKTTDTQYF
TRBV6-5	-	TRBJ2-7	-	TGTGCCAGCACCGGAGACAGGTACGAGCAGTACTTC	CASTGDRYEQYF
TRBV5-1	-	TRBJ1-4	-	TGCGCCAGCAGCCCCTCGGACAGTTATGAAAAACTGTTTTTT	CASSPSDSYEKLFF
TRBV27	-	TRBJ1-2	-	TGTGCCAGCAGTTCCCCGAGCGCGGGGGTCGGCTACACCTTC	CASSSPSAGVGYTF
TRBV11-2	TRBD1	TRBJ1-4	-	TGTGCCAGCAGCCAAGGACAGGCGAGTGAAAAACTGTTTTTT	CASSQGQASEKLFF